The clone carrying this TCR beta chain was seen a few times. Its antigen is not known. The sample is drawn from a study of blood T cells in healthy people across ages. With a J-beta primer mix and a sample-barcoded 5' primer, a second PCR ran roughly 6 to 11 cycles. Using its own MiXCR run on the 5' RACE reads, TCRdb lists one record per CDR3 protein. The sample records around 670,000 distinct CDR3 sequences, about 30% being singletons. Looked up from germline, CDR1 is LGHNA and CDR2 is YNFKEQ. V lost 5 bases, J lost 5 bases, and 13 bases lay in between. This CDR3 is built from 14 residues. Study conclusions and caveats: Expanded clonotype changes were possibly confounded by unknown donor CMV status.

Donors gave roughly 10 milliliters of peripheral blood apiece. The sequence was obtained from a woman older than 75 in good health. The sequencing sample was made of blood. The V gene is TRBV4-2, the J gene TRBJ1-5; D unclear. The CDR3 loop reads CASSTGGRDQPQHF. The DNA of the CDR3 is TGTGCCAGCAGCACGGGCGGGCGGGATCAGCCCCAGCATTTT.